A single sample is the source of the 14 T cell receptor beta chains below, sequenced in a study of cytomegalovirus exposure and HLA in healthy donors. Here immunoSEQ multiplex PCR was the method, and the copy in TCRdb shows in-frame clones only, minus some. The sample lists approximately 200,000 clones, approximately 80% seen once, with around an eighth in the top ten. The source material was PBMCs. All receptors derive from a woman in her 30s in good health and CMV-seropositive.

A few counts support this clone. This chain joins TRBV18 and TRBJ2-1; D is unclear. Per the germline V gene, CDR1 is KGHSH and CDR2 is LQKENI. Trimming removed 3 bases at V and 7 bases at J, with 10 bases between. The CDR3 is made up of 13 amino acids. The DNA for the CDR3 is TGTGCCAGCTCACCGGGTCTAGGTAATGAGCAGTTCTTC. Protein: CASSPGLGNEQFF.

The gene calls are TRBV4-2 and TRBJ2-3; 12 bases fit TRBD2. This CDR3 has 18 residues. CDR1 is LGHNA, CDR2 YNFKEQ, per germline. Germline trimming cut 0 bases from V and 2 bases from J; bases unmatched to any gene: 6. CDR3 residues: CASSQELRTSGNTDTQYF. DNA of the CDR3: TGTGCCAGCAGCCAAGAACTCCGGACTAGCGGGAACACAGATACGCAGTATTTT.

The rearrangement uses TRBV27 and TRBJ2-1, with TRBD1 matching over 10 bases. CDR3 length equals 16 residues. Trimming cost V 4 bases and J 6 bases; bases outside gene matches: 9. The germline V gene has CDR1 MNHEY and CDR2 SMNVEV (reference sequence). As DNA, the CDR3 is TGTGCCAGCAGTTCCCTCTGGGACAGGGGTCCCAATGAGCAGTTCTTC. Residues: CASSSLWDRGPNEQFF.

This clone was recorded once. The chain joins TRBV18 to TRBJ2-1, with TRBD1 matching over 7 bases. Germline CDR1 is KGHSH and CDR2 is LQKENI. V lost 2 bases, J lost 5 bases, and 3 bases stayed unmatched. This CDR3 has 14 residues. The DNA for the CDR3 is TGTGCCAGCTCACCAGGACAGGCTAACAATGAGCAGTTCTTC. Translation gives CASSPGQANNEQFF.

In DNA, the CDR3 is TGCAGCGTTGTCCCGCTGGGTCTAGATCCCACAGATACGCAGTATTTT. Residues: CSVVPLGLDPTDTQYF. The chain employs TRBV29-1 and TRBJ2-3; D ambiguous. Deletions cut 4 bases from V and 2 bases from J, with 19 bases between. The germline V gene encodes CDR1 SQVTM and CDR2 ANQGSEA. The CDR3 length is 16 residues.

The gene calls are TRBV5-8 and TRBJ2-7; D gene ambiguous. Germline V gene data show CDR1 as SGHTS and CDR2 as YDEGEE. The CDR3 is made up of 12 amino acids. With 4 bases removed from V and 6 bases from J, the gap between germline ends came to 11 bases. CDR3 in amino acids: CASSVRVGEQYF. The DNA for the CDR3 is TGTGCCAGCAGCGTCCGTGTCGGCGAGCAGTACTTC.

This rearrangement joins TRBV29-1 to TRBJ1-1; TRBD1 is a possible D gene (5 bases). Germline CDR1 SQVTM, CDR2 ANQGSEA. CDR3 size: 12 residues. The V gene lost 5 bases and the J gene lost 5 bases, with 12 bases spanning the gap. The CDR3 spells CSVIRVRTEAFF. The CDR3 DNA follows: TGCAGCGTTATCAGGGTCCGGACTGAAGCTTTCTTT. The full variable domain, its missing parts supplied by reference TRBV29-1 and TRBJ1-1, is SAVISQKPSRDICQRGTSLTIQCQVDSQVTMMFWYRQQPGQSLTLIATANQGSEATYESGFVIDKFPISRPNLTFSTLTVSNMSPEDSSIYLCSVIRVRTEAFFGQGTRLTVV.

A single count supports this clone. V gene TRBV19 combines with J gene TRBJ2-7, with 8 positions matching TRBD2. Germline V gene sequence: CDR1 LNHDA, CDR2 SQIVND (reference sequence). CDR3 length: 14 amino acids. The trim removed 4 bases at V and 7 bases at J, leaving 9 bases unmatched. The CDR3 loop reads CASSTGTRVTEQYF. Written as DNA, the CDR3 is TGTGCCAGTAGTACCGGGACTAGAGTTACGGAGCAGTACTTC.

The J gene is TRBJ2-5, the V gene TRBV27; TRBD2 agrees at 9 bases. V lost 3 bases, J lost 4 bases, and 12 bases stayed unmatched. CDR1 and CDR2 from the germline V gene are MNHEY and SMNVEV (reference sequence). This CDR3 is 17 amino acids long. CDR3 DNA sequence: TGTGCCAGCAGTTTCCGAACCCTAGCGGGGAGATTAGAGACCCAGTACTTC. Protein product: CASSFRTLAGRLETQYF.

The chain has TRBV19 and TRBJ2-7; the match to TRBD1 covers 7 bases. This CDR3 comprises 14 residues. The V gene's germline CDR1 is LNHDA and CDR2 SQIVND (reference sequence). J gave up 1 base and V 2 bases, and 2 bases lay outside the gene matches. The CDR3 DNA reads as TGTGCCAGTAGTATATACAGGGGTTCCTACGAGCAGTACTTC. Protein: CASSIYRGSYEQYF.

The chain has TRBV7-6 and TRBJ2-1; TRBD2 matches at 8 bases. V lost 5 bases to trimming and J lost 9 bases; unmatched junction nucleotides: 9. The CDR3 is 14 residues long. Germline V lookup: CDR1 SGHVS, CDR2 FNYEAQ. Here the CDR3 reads CASSQLAVVTEQFF. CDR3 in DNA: TGTGCCAGCAGCCAACTAGCGGTGGTTACTGAGCAGTTCTTC.

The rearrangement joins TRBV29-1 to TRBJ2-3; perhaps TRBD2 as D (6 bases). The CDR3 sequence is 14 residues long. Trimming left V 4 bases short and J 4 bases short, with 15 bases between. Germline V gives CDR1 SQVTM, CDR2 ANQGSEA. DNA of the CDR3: TGCAGCGTTGTGAAGGGGAGGAGAGCAGATACGCAGTATTTT. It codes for CSVVKGRRADTQYF.

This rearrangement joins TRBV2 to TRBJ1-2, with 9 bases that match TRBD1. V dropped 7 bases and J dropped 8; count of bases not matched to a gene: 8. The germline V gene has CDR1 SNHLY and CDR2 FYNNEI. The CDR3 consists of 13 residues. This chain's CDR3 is CASTQGARLGYTF. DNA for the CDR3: TGTGCCAGCACACAGGGGGCGCGGCTGGGCTACACCTTC. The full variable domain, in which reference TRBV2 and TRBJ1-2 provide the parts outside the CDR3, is EPEVTQTPSHQVTQMGQEVILRCVPISNHLYFYWYRQILGQKVEFLVSFYNNEISEKSEIFDDQFSVERPDGSNFTLKIRSTKLEDSAMYFCASTQGARLGYTFGSGTRLTVV.

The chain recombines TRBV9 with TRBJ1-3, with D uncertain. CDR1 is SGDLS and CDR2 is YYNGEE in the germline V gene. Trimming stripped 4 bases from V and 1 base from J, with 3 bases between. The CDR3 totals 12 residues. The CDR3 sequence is CASSPSGNTIYF. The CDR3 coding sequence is TGTGCCAGCAGCCCGTCTGGAAACACCATATATTTT.